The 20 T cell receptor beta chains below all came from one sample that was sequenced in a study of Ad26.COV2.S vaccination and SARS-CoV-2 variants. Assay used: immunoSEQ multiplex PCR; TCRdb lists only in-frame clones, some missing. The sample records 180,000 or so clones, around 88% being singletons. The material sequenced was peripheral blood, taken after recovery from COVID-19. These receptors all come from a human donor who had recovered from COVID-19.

CDR3 nucleotides: TGTGCCAGCAGCTTACGGTCGCTACCAAATAGCGGCGGGGAGCTGTTTTTT. Amino acid sequence: CASSLRSLPNSGGELFF. This rearrangement joins TRBV11-3 to TRBJ2-2, with TRBD2 as a possible D gene (6 bases). V gave up 2 bases and J gave up 7 bases, with 20 bases separating them. This CDR3 spans 17 amino acids. Germline V lookup: CDR1 SGHNT, CDR2 YENEEA.

The CDR3 DNA sequence: TGTGCCAGCAGTCCTCGGACAGGGAATAATTCACCCCTCCACTTT. Translated, it gives CASSPRTGNNSPLHF. The rearrangement uses TRBV6-5 and TRBJ1-6; TRBD1 agrees at 8 bases. Germline CDR1 reads MNHEY; CDR2 reads SVGAGI. The CDR3 sequence is 15 residues long. J was trimmed by 5 bases and V by 5 bases; bases with no gene match: 5.

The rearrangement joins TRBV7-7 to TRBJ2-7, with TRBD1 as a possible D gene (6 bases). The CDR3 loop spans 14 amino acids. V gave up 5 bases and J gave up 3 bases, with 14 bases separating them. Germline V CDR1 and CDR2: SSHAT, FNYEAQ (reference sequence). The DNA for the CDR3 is TGTGCCAGCAGCCAGGGACAACGGTACTACGAGCAGTACTTC. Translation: CASSQGQRYYEQYF.

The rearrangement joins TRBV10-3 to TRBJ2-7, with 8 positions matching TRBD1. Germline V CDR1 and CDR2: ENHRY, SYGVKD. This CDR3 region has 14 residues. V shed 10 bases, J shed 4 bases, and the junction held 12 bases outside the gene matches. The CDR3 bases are TGTGCCACCGCCGACCCAGGGGGCCAGTACGAGCAGTACTTC. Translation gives CATADPGGQYEQYF.

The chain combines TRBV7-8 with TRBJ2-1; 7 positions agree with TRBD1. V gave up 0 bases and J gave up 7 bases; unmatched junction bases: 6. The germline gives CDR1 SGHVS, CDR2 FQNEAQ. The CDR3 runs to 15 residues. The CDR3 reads CASSLATYRGNEQFF. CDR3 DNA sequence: TGTGCCAGCAGCTTAGCAACTTACAGGGGTAATGAGCAGTTCTTC. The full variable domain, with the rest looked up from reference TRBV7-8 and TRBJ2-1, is GAGVSQSPRYKVAKRGQDVALRCDPISGHVSLFWYQQALGQGPEFLTYFQNEAQLDKSGLPSDRFFAERPEGSVSTLKIQRTQQEDSAVYLCASSLATYRGNEQFFGPGTRLTVL.

Here the CDR3 DNA reads TGTGCCAGTAGTATAGCCGAAGCGGGGCTCCAAGAGACCCAGTACTTC. This gives the protein CASSIAEAGLQETQYF. The chain recombines TRBV19 with TRBJ2-5, with 7 bases that match TRBD2. The V and J ends lost 1 base and 1 base, in that order; junction bases with no gene match: 6. CDR1 is LNHDA, CDR2 SQIVND, per germline (reference sequence). The CDR3 runs 16 residues.

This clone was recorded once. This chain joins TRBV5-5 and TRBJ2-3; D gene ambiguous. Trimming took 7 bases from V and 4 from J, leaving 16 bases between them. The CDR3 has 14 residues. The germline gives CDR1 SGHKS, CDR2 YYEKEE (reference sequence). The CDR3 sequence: CASLVAAAPDTQYF. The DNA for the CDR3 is TGTGCCAGCCTTGTGGCGGCGGCTCCAGATACGCAGTATTTT.

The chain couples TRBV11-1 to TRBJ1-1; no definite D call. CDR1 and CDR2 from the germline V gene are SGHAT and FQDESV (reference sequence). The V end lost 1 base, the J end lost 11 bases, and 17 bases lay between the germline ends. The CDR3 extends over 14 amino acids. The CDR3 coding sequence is TGTGCCAGCAGCTTAGTCGCTTCTAGGGAGCAGGCTTTCTTT. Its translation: CASSLVASREQAFF.

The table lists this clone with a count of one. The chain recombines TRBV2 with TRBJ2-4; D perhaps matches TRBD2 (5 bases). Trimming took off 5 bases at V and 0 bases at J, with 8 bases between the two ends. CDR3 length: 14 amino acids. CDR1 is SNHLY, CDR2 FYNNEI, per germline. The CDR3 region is CASSNRGAKNIQYF. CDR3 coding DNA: TGTGCCAGCAGTAATCGGGGAGCCAAAAACATTCAGTACTTC.

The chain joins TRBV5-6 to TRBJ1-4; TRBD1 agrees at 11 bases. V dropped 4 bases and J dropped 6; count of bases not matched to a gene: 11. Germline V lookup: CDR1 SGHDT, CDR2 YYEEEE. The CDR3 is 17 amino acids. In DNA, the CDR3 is TGTGCCAGCAGCCGGGGACAGGGGGGAGGTCGATATGAAAAACTGTTTTTT. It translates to CASSRGQGGGRYEKLFF.

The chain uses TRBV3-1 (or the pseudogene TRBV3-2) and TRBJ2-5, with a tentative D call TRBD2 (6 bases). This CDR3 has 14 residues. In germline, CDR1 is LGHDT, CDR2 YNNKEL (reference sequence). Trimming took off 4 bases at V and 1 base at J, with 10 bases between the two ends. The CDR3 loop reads CASSPGLFQETQYF. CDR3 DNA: TGTGCCAGCAGCCCCGGACTATTCCAAGAGACCCAGTACTTC.

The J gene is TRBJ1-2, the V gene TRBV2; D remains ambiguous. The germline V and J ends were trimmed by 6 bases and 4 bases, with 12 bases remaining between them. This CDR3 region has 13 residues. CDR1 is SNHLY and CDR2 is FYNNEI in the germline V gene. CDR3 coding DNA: TGTGCCAGCAGCCCCGGAGGGATCTATGGCTACACCTTC. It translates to CASSPGGIYGYTF.

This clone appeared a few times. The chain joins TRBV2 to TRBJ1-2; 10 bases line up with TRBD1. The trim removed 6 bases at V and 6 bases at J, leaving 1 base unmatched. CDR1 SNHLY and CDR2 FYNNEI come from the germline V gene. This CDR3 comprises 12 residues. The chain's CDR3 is CASRGTGDGYTF. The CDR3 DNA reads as TGTGCCAGCAGGGGGACAGGGGATGGCTACACCTTC. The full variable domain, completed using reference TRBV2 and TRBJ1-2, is EPEVTQTPSHQVTQMGQEVILRCVPISNHLYFYWYRQILGQKVEFLVSFYNNEISEKSEIFDDQFSVERPDGSNFTLKIRSTKLEDSAMYFCASRGTGDGYTFGSGTRLTVV.

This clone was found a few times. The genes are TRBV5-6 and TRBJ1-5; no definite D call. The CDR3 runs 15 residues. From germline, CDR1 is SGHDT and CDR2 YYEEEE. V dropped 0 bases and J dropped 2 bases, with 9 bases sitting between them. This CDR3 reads CASSLGYMGNQPQHF. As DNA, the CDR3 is TGTGCCAGCAGCTTGGGTTATATGGGCAATCAGCCCCAGCATTTT.

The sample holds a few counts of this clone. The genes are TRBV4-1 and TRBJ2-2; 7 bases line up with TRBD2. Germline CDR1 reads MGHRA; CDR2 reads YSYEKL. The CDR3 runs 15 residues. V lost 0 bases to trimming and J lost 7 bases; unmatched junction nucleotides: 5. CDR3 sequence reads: CASSQDGLDGGELFF. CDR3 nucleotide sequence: TGCGCCAGCAGCCAAGATGGACTAGACGGCGGGGAGCTGTTTTTT.

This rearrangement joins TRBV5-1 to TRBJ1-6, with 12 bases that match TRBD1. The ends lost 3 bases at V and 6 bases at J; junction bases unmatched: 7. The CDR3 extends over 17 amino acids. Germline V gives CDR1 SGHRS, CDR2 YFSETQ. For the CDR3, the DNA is TGCGCCAGCAGCTACGGGACAGGGGGCCGCGGTAATTCACCCCTCCACTTT. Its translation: CASSYGTGGRGNSPLHF.

The CDR3 loop reads CASTSEQGQYF. The CDR3 bases are TGTGCCAGCACCTCGGAACAGGGGCAGTACTTC. The chain links TRBV2 to TRBJ2-7; D may be TRBD1 (6 bases). The V gene lost 7 bases and the J gene lost 9 bases, with 13 bases spanning the gap. Germline V gene data show CDR1 as SNHLY and CDR2 as FYNNEI. The CDR3 is made up of 11 amino acids.

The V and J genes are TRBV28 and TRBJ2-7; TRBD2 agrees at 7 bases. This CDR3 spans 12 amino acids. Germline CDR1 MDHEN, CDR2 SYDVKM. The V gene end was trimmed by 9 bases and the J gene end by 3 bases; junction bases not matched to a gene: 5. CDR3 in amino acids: CASGGGDYEQYF. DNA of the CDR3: TGTGCCAGTGGTGGGGGGGACTACGAGCAGTACTTC.

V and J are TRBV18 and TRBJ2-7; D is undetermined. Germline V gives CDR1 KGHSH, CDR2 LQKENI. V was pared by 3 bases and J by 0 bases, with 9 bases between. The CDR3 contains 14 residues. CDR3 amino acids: CASSPTIASYEQYF. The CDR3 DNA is TGTGCCAGCTCACCCACTATCGCCTCCTACGAGCAGTACTTC.

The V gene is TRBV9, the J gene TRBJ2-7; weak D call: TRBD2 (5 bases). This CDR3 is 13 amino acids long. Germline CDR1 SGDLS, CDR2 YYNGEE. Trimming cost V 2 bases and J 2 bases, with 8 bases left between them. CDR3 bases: TGTGCCAGCAGCGTGCCGGGGACCTACGAGCAGTACTTC. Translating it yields CASSVPGTYEQYF.